This T cell receptor beta chain was profiled in a study of shared clonotypes between healthy human individuals. Across the whole study: The cohort comprised a couple of women and a few men. Their ages spanned 18 to 49 years. Study-wide results and caveats: Rarefaction indicated that sorted-subset sequencing remained incomplete although depth was large. It was observed that 5% to 6% of naive CD4 clonotypes were shared across several donors.

An approximately 210 ng quantity of DNA, roughly 32,000 T cell genomes, went into the sorted-subset replicate PCRs. Method: immunoSEQ multiplex PCR; TCRdb's copy keeps in-frame clones and lacks some. The table lists more than 2,000,000 clones, about 92% of them singletons. The CDR3 extends over 16 amino acids. V shed 2 bases and J 1 base; nucleotides not matched to a gene: 3. Germline CDR1 and CDR2: MNHNY and SVGAGI (reference sequence). A word on this clone: Its antigen is unknown. The sample contains more than one DNA sequence encoding this CDR3.

This TCR was sampled from a man between 18 and 35 years old in good health. The sequencing sample was made of naive CD4+ T cells sorted from blood. Subset noted: CD45RA+ positively selected. The rearrangement uses TRBV6-6 and TRBJ2-2; 8 bases align to TRBD2. The CDR3 sequence: CASSYRAGGNTGELFF. CDR3 nucleotides: TGTGCCAGCAGTTACAGGGCGGGAGGGAACACCGGGGAGCTGTTTTTT.